This T cell receptor beta chain originates from a study of T-cell memory formation after mild COVID-19. Germline values: CDR1 MNHEY, CDR2 SVGEGT. This CDR3 has 15 amino acids. To note about this clonotype: The antigen remains undetermined. The junction differs from germline at one of its ends, possibly a read error.

The study's findings and limits: CD4+ clones that contracted lay mainly in CM and EM; CD8+ ones lay in EMRA. The study found balanced CD4/CD8 in clones contracting day 15 to 85 and a CD4+ lean in later expanders.

Sample barcodes and UMIs were carried by the TCR alpha and TCR beta cDNA libraries that 5'RACE generated with constant-segment primers. TCRdb recomputed calls from the 5' RACE reads with MiXCR, one row per CDR3 protein. The top ten hold roughly 22% of the sample, which has a few hundred thousand distinct CDR3 sequences, 13% to 15% seen once. The chain recombines TRBV6-2 or TRBV6-3 with TRBJ2-1; the match to TRBD2 covers 9 bases. The sequenced material came from PBMCs or a T cell subset sorted from them (not recorded which). The receptor's source is a man in his late teens or twenties who had mild COVID-19 (a few samples of this study predate the infection). Cell type and time point are not known. CDR3: CASSYSAGGRNDQFF. CDR3 in DNA: TGTGCCAGCAGTTACTCGGCGGGGGGGCGCAATGATCAGTTCTTC.